This passage covers 18 T cell receptor beta chains from one sample sequenced in a study of blood T cell repertoires in COVID-19. Profiling relied on immunoSEQ multiplex PCR, and the TCRdb table lists in-frame clones only, not all of them. The table includes around 310,000 clones, roughly 90% detected once. The sample comprised peripheral blood. These receptors were obtained from a woman aged 60-70 years with acute or convalescent COVID-19.

This clone was detected only once. This chain uses TRBV2 with TRBJ1-3; possibly TRBD1 for D (6 bases). The CDR3 is 14 residues long. Germline CDR1 reads SNHLY; CDR2 reads FYNNEI. Trimming took off 4 bases at V and 3 bases at J, with 10 bases between the two ends. The CDR3 DNA reads TGTGCCAGCAGTGTCGGACAGAGTGGAAACACCATATATTTT. Residues: CASSVGQSGNTIYF. Variable domain in full (rest from reference TRBV2 and TRBJ1-3): EPEVTQTPSHQVTQMGQEVILRCVPISNHLYFYWYRQILGQKVEFLVSFYNNEISEKSEIFDDQFSVERPDGSNFTLKIRSTKLEDSAMYFCASSVGQSGNTIYFGEGSWLTVV.

V gene TRBV19 combines with J gene TRBJ1-5, with TRBD1 matching 7 bases. The CDR3 is 15 residues long. Unmatched junction bases numbered 10, after V lost 6 bases and J lost 5 bases. Germline V gene lookup returns CDR1 LNHDA and CDR2 SQIVND (reference sequence). CDR3 sequence: CASSGDNTGDQPQHF. CDR3 in DNA: TGTGCCAGTAGCGGGGATAATACAGGGGATCAGCCCCAGCATTTT.

The gene calls are TRBV25-1 and TRBJ2-1; D gene uncertain. Deletions cut 2 bases from V and 2 bases from J, with 10 bases between. CDR1 and CDR2 (germline): MGHDK, SYGVNS. The CDR3 consists of 15 residues. In DNA, the CDR3 is TGTGCCAGCAGTGAAGGAGTGATTGCCTACAATGAGCAGTTCTTC. It yields the protein CASSEGVIAYNEQFF.

The chain recombines TRBV6-5 with TRBJ1-2; 10 bases fit TRBD1. The CDR3 sequence is 16 residues long. Looked up from germline, CDR1 is MNHEY and CDR2 is SVGAGI. The J segment lost 6 bases and the V segment lost 0 bases, leaving 7 bases of the junction unmatched. The CDR3 nucleotides are TGTGCCAGCAGTTACTCGAAGACAGGGGGCTCGGATGGCTACACCTTC. This sequence encodes CASSYSKTGGSDGYTF.

The V gene is TRBV30, the J gene TRBJ2-7, with D maybe TRBD2 (5 bases). The CDR3 is 12 amino acids. V lost 7 bases and J 0 bases, leaving 10 bases between the germline ends. Germline V gene sequence: CDR1 GTSNPN, CDR2 SVGIG (reference sequence). CDR3 nucleotide sequence: TGTGCCTCTAGCACGGACTCCTACGAGCAGTACTTC. It yields the protein CASSTDSYEQYF. Variable domain in full (rest from reference TRBV30 and TRBJ2-7): SQTIHQWPATLVQPVGSPLSLECTVEGTSNPNLYWYRQAAGRGLQLLFYSVGIGQISSEVPQNLSASRPQDRQFILSSKKLLLSDSGFYLCASSTDSYEQYFGPGTRLTVT.

A note on this clone: The junction does not match germline at one end; this may be a read error. The chain uses TRBV6-1 and TRBJ2-5; D is tentatively TRBD1 or TRBD2 (6 bases each). Germline CDR1 is MNHNS and CDR2 is SASEGT. This CDR3 is 15 amino acids long. The CDR3 protein is CASREGGGPGETQYF. CDR3 in DNA: TGTGCCAGCCGTGAAGGGGGAGGTCCTGGGGAGACCCAGTACTTC.

V is TRBV28 and J is TRBJ1-2; D remains ambiguous. Looked up from germline, CDR1 is MDHEN and CDR2 is SYDVKM. The V and J ends lost 8 bases and 6 bases respectively, with 16 bases between them. CDR3 length equals 13 residues. The CDR3 region is CASRPSRENGYTF. The DNA for the CDR3 is TGTGCCAGCCGCCCGTCGAGGGAAAATGGCTACACCTTC.

This clone was detected only once. This chain links TRBV7-6 with TRBJ2-5, with TRBD2 matching 13 bases. Germline trimming cut 5 bases from V and 2 bases from J; bases unmatched to any gene: 8. Looked up from germline, CDR1 is SGHVS and CDR2 is FNYEAQ. The CDR3 is made up of 17 amino acids. The CDR3 protein is CASSAGLAGAIQETQYF. The CDR3 nucleotides read TGTGCCAGCAGCGCAGGACTAGCGGGGGCCATACAAGAGACCCAGTACTTC.

This clone occurred a few times. The chain carries TRBV7-9 and TRBJ1-1; 8 nucleotides match TRBD1. CDR3 length equals 13 residues. Germline V gene sequence: CDR1 SEHNR, CDR2 FQNEAQ (reference sequence). V dropped 2 bases and J dropped 6; count of bases not matched to a gene: 2. The CDR3 nucleotides are TGTGCCAGCAGCTTACTACAGGGGGCTGAAGCTTTCTTT. Translating gives CASSLLQGAEAFF.

This clone has a single count. The CDR3 is CASSPAQGISGNTIYF. As DNA, the CDR3 is TGTGCCAGCTCACCAGCACAGGGAATTTCTGGAAACACCATATATTTT. V usage is TRBV18 and J usage is TRBJ1-3; D is perhaps TRBD1 (6 bases). Germline V gives CDR1 KGHSH, CDR2 LQKENI. Trimming cost V 2 bases and J 1 base, with 12 bases left between them. This CDR3 has 16 amino acids.

This chain links TRBV7-9 with TRBJ1-6; D is undetermined. CDR1 is SEHNR, CDR2 FQNEAQ, per germline (reference sequence). The CDR3 contains 14 residues. V was cut by 5 bases and J by 3 bases, with 8 bases left in between. CDR3 region: CASSPEGYNSPLHF. CDR3 DNA sequence: TGTGCCAGCAGCCCAGAGGGCTATAATTCACCCCTCCACTTT.

The V and J genes are TRBV4-1 and TRBJ2-6, with 9 bases lining up with TRBD2. Losses at the gene ends were 3 bases for V and 3 bases for J; bases not matched to a gene: 12. Germline-derived CDR1 and CDR2 are MGHRA and YSYEKL. The CDR3 spans 19 residues. The CDR3 nucleotides read TGCGCCAGCAGCCACCCCGCTGAGGCGGGAGGGTTTGGGGCCAACGTCCTGACTTTC. Translation: CASSHPAEAGGFGANVLTF.

The gene calls are TRBV7-3 and TRBJ1-3; D gene uncertain. Germline CDR1 is SGHTA and CDR2 is FQGTGA. V lost 5 bases and J lost 0, with 5 bases in between. CDR3 length: 13 residues. CDR3 amino acids: CASSENSGNTIYF. For the CDR3, the DNA is TGTGCCAGCAGCGAGAACTCTGGAAACACCATATATTTT.

On this clone itself: One end of the junction varies from germline; a read error may be responsible. The chain recombines TRBV5-6 with TRBJ2-1; D might be TRBD1 (7 bases). The CDR3 has 14 amino acids. Germline loops: CDR1 SGHDT, CDR2 YYEEEE. In nucleotides, the CDR3 is TGTGCCAGCAACTTGGTATCAGGGGGGAATGAGCAGTTCTTC. This sequence encodes CASNLVSGGNEQFF.

Worth noting for this clone: The sample holds other DNA sequences that translate to the same CDR3. The chain uses TRBV3-1 (or the pseudogene TRBV3-2) and TRBJ2-2; TRBD1 might be the D (5 bases). CDR3 length: 15 amino acids. Germline V lookup: CDR1 LGHDT, CDR2 YNNKEL (reference sequence). Trimming cost V 3 bases and J 1 base, with 9 bases left between them. The CDR3 region has the DNA TGTGCCAGCAGCCACCTCACAGGGAACACCGGGGAGCTGTTTTTT. Protein: CASSHLTGNTGELFF.

This clone was detected only once. The chain links TRBV28 to TRBJ1-2, with unresolved D. This CDR3 has 12 amino acids. Trimming took off 3 bases at V and 7 bases at J, with 9 bases between the two ends. CDR1 and CDR2 (germline): MDHEN, SYDVKM. Here the CDR3 reads CASSFTPVGYTF. The CDR3, as DNA: TGTGCCAGCAGTTTCACACCTGTTGGCTACACCTTC.

The V call is TRBV27, the J call TRBJ2-5, with D possibly matching TRBD2 (6 bases). CDR3 length: 15 residues. In germline, CDR1 is MNHEY, CDR2 SMNVEV (reference sequence). Deletions cut 2 bases from V and 2 bases from J, with 12 bases between. CDR3 residues: CASSLRRVSQETQYF. CDR3 nucleotides: TGTGCCAGCAGTTTAAGGAGGGTTTCTCAAGAGACCCAGTACTTC.

The V and J genes are TRBV28 and TRBJ1-6; weak D call: TRBD1 (6 bases). This CDR3 region has 13 residues. Trimming stripped 7 bases from V and 14 bases from J, with 18 bases between. Germline CDR1 and CDR2: MDHEN and SYDVKM. Here the CDR3 reads CASTSGAPRTLHF. The CDR3 nucleotides are TGTGCCAGCACCTCAGGGGCCCCACGGACCCTCCACTTT.